The 6 T cell receptor beta chains below come from one sample, sequenced in a study of shared clonotypes between healthy human individuals. Sequenced by immunoSEQ multiplex PCR; TCRdb stores in-frame clones only, minus some. The sample has around 370,000 clones; approximately 97% are singletons. The sequenced material came from memory CD8+ T cells sorted from blood. Documented subset: CD45RO+ cells pooled with CCR7-negative TemRA cells. These receptors all stem from a man aged 25-45 years in good health.

The J gene is TRBJ1-2, the V gene TRBV30; no clear D gene. V was shortened by 0 bases and J by 7 bases, with 6 bases between the two germline ends. Germline V gene sequence: CDR1 GTSNPN, CDR2 SVGIG (reference sequence). The CDR3 extends over 11 amino acids. The CDR3 protein is CAWSVKSGYTF. CDR3 bases: TGTGCCTGGAGTGTGAAAAGTGGCTACACCTTC. Complete variable domain (other parts from reference TRBV30 and TRBJ1-2): SQTIHQWPATLVQPVGSPLSLECTVEGTSNPNLYWYRQAAGRGLQLLFYSVGIGQISSEVPQNLSASRPQDRQFILSSKKLLLSDSGFYLCAWSVKSGYTFGSGTRLTVV.

V gene TRBV30 combines with J gene TRBJ2-7; D tentatively fits TRBD1 or TRBD2 (5 bases each). CDR1 GTSNPN and CDR2 SVGIG come from the germline V gene (reference sequence). V lost 2 bases and J 9 bases, leaving 14 bases between the germline ends. The CDR3 covers 12 residues. The chain's CDR3 is CAWSTRDLLQYF. In DNA, the CDR3 is TGTGCCTGGAGTACCCGGGACCTTTTGCAGTACTTC.

A single count supports this clone. This specimen includes other DNA sequences encoding the same CDR3. This chain links TRBV5-1 with TRBJ2-1; tentative D call: TRBD2 (6 bases). The CDR3 spans 13 residues. CDR1 and CDR2 from the germline V gene are SGHRS and YFSETQ. V was clipped by 0 bases and J by 6 bases, with 7 bases between them. CDR3 region: CASSLAGGNEQFF. The CDR3 DNA sequence: TGCGCCAGCAGCTTGGCCGGGGGCAATGAGCAGTTCTTC.

The V gene is TRBV6-5, the J gene TRBJ2-2; D unresolved. CDR3 length equals 14 residues. Germline-derived CDR1 and CDR2 are MNHEY and SVGAGI. The V gene lost 2 bases and the J gene lost 5 bases, with 9 bases spanning the gap. CDR3 sequence reads: CASSYDFNTGELFF. CDR3 in DNA: TGTGCCAGCAGTTACGACTTCAATACCGGGGAGCTGTTTTTT.

The chain combines TRBV11-2 with TRBJ2-1; TRBD2 aligns across 12 bases. The V gene's germline CDR1 is SGHAT and CDR2 FQNNGV. CDR3 size: 14 residues. V trimming: 6 bases; J trimming: 4 bases; junction bases outside the gene matches: 1. CDR3 loop: CASSGLAGYNEQFF. As DNA, the CDR3 is TGTGCCAGCAGTGGACTAGCGGGGTACAATGAGCAGTTCTTC. The whole variable domain, remainder taken from reference TRBV11-2 and TRBJ2-1, is EAGVAQSPRYKIIEKRQSVAFWCNPISGHATLYWYQQILGQGPKLLIQFQNNGVVDDSQLPKDRFSAERLKGVDSTLKIQPAKLEDSAVYLCASSGLAGYNEQFFGPGTRLTVL.

V is TRBV19 and J is TRBJ2-7; TRBD1 might be the D (6 bases). This CDR3 is built from 13 residues. Between the trimmed V and J ends, which lost 5 bases and 2 bases, there was a span of 10 bases. Germline CDR1 and CDR2: LNHDA and SQIVND (reference sequence). The CDR3 coding sequence is TGTGCCAGTAGTCCCGGACAGACCTACGAGCAGTACTTC. This translates into CASSPGQTYEQYF.